This T cell receptor (beta chain) was documented in a study of blood T cells in healthy people across ages. Study results and limitations: The study could not conclusively compare naive and antigen-experienced cells, given its unsorted PBMCs.

Then a second PCR, running roughly 7 to 11 cycles, was carried out with a sample-barcoded 5' primer and a J-beta primer mix. The authors tagged each cDNA molecule using a template-switch adaptor with 12 random nucleotides. TCRdb reprocessed the 5' RACE reads via MiXCR and lists one record per CDR3 protein. This sample has roughly 790,000 distinct CDR3 sequences, with roughly two fifths found just once. Researchers isolated at least 7 million PBMCs per sample. This clonotype has just a few counts. What it binds is unknown. Germline CDR1 and CDR2: MNHEY and SVGEGT. The CDR3 length is 14 residues. V lost 6 bases, J lost 2 bases, and 2 bases stayed unmatched.

The receptor was derived from a woman aged 55-75 years in good health. The sample comprised blood. The J gene is TRBJ2-1, the V gene TRBV6-2 or TRBV6-3; 9 nucleotides line up with TRBD1. CDR3 loop: CASRRTGAYNEQFF. CDR3 sequence (DNA): TGTGCCAGCAGAAGGACAGGGGCCTACAATGAGCAGTTCTTC.